The source of this TCR beta chain is a study of cytomegalovirus exposure and HLA in healthy donors. Study in general: Around 80 million unique TCR sequences came from HLA-typed donors in an early release. Study outcomes and limitations: The only immune exposure information that was available was CMV serostatus. An assumption of roughly uniform sequencing depth across donors underlay the presence/absence analyses.

The length of the CDR3 is 14 residues. The V end lost 5 bases, the J end lost 4 bases, and 11 bases lay between the germline ends. The germline V gene encodes CDR1 SGHTA and CDR2 FQGNSA. This clone was observed a handful of times. The antigen is undetermined. The PCR made use of 60 Vbeta and 13 Jbeta primers. Clones were sequenced by immunoSEQ multiplex PCR, and TCRdb holds only the in-frame ones, with some missing. The sample shows about 150,000 clones, 75% to 80% of them seen only once. The sequence derives from a male donor in good health and CMV-seronegative. The source material was PBMCs. V and J are TRBV7-2 and TRBJ2-2; D not resolved. CDR3 protein: CASSDTRGTGELFF. The CDR3 DNA reads as TGTGCCAGCAGCGACACCCGTGGCACCGGGGAGCTGTTTTTT. The variable domain in full, with the rest retrieved from reference TRBV7-2 and TRBJ2-2, is GAGVSQSPSNKVTEKGKDVELRCDPISGHTALYWYRQSLGQGLEFLIYFQGNSAPDKSGLPSDRFSAERTGGSVSTLTIQRTQQEDSAVYLCASSDTRGTGELFFGEGSRLTVL.